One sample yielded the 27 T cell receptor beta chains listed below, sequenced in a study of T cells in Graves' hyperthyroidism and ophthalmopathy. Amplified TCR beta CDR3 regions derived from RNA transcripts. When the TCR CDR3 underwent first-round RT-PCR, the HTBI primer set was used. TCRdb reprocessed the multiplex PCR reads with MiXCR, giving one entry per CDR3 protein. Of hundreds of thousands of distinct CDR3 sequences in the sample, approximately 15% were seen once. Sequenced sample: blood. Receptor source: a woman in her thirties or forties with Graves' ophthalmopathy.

The CDR3 region is CASSYSVSGGRKLFF. As DNA, the CDR3 is TGTGCCAGCAGTTACTCGGTCTCGGGGGGCAGAAAACTGTTTTTT. The chain links TRBV28 to TRBJ1-4, with D tentatively TRBD1 (6 bases). Germline V gene data show CDR1 as MDHEN and CDR2 as SYDVKM. Deletions cut 4 bases from V and 10 bases from J, with 19 bases between. The CDR3 spans 15 residues.

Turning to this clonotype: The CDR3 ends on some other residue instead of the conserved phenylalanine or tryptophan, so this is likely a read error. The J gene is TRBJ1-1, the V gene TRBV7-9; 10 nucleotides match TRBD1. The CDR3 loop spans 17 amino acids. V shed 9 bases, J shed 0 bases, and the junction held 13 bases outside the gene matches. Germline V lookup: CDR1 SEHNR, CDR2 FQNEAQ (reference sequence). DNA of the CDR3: TGTGCCAGTATCCCCCGCCGGGACAGGGGCATGAACACTGAAGCTTTCCTT. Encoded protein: CASIPRRDRGMNTEAFL.

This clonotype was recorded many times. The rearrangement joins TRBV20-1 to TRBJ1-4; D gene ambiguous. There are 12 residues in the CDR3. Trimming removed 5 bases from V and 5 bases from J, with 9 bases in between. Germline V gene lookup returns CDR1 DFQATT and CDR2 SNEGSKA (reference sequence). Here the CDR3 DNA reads TGCAGTGCTCGTCACAAGAATGAAAAACTGTTTTTT. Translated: CSARHKNEKLFF.

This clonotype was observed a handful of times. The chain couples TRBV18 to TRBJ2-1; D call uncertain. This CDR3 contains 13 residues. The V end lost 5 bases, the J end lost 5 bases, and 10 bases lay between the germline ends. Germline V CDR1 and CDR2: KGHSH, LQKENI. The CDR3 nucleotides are TGTGCCAGCTCAGCGCTAGAAAACAATGAGCAGTTCTTC. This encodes CASSALENNEQFF.

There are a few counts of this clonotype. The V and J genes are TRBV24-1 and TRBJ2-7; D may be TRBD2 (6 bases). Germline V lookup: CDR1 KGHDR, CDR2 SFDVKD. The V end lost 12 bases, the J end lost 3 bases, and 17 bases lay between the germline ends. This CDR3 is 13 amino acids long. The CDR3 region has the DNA TGTGCCCCCCCGGGGACTGGGGACTACGAGCAGTACTTC. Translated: CAPPGTGDYEQYF.

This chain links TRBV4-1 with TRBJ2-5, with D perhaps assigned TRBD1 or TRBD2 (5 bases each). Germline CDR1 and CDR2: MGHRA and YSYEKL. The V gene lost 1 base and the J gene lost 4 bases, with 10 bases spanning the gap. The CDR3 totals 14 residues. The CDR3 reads CASSQVGTGETQYF. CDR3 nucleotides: TGCGCCAGCAGCCAAGTGGGGACGGGAGAGACCCAGTACTTC.

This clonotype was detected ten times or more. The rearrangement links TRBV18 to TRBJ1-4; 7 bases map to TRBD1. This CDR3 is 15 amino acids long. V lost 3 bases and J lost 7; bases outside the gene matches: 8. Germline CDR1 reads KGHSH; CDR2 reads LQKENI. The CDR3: CASSPSGGRVEKLFF. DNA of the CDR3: TGTGCCAGCTCACCGTCAGGGGGGCGCGTTGAAAAACTGTTTTTT.

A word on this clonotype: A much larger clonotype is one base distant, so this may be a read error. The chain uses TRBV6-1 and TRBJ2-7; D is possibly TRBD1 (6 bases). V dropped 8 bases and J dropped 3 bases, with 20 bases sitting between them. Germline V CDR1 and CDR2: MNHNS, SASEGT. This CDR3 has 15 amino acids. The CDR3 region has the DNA TGTGCCAGCGGTAGGCCGGGACAAGATCACTACGAGCAGTACTTC. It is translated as CASGRPGQDHYEQYF.

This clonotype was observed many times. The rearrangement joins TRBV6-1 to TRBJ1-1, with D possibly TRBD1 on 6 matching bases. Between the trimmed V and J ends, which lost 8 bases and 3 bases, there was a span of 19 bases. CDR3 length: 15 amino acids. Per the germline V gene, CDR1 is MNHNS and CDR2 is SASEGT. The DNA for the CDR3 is TGTGCCAGCTACGGGGGGCGAGTGGTGGACACTGAAGCTTTCTTT. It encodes CASYGGRVVDTEAFF.

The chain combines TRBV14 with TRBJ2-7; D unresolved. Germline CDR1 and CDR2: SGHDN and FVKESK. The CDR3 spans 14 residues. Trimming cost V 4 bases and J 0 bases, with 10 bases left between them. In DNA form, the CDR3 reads TGTGCCAGCAGCCCCTATGGCCTCTCCTACGAGCAGTACTTC. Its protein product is CASSPYGLSYEQYF.

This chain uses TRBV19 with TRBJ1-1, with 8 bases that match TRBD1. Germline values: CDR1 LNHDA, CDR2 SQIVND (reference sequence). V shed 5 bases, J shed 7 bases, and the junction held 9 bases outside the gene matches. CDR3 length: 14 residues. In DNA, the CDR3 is TGTGCCAGTAGTCGGACCGACAGGGGTGTTGAAGCTTTCTTT. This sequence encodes CASSRTDRGVEAFF.

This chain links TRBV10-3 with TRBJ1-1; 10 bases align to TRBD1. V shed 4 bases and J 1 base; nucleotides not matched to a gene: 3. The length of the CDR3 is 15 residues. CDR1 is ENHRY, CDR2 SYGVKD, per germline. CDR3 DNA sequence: TGTGCCATCAGTGCGACAGGGGGCGCGAACACTGAAGCTTTCTTT. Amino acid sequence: CAISATGGANTEAFF.

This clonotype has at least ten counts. The CDR3 reads CASSLIQGGTGELFF. For the CDR3, the DNA is TGTGCCAGCAGCTTAATACAGGGAGGCACCGGGGAGCTGTTTTTT. The chain joins TRBV7-3 to TRBJ2-2; D tentatively reads TRBD1 or TRBD2 (6 bases each). The CDR3 loop spans 15 amino acids. CDR1 and CDR2 from the germline V gene are SGHTA and FQGTGA. V was clipped by 1 base and J by 4 bases, with 10 bases between them.

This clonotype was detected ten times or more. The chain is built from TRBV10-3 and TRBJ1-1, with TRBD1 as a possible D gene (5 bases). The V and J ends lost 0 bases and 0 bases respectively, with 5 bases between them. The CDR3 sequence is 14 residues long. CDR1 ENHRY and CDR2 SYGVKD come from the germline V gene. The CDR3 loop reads CAISESGVNTEAFF. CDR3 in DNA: TGTGCCATCAGTGAGTCGGGGGTGAACACTGAAGCTTTCTTT.

CDR3 sequence: CASSPNRGTYFNEKLFF. The CDR3 DNA sequence: TGTGCCAGCTCACCAAATAGAGGGACTTACTTTAATGAAAAACTGTTTTTT. The V and J genes are TRBV18 and TRBJ1-4; a weak D match, TRBD1 (5 bases). In germline, CDR1 is KGHSH, CDR2 LQKENI. CDR3 length equals 17 residues. Trimming cost V 2 bases and J 4 bases, with 17 bases left between them.

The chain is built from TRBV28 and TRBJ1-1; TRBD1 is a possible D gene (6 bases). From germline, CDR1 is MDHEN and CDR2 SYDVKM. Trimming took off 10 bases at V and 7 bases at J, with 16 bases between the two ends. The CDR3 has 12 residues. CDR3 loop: CATGAGEVEAFF. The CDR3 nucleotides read TGTGCCACTGGGGCAGGGGAGGTTGAAGCTTTCTTT.

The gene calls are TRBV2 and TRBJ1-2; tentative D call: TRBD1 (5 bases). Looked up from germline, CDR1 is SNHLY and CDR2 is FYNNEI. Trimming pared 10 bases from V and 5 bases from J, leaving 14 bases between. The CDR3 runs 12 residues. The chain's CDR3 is CATSQGAYGYTF. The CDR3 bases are TGTGCCACCTCCCAAGGGGCTTATGGCTACACCTTC.

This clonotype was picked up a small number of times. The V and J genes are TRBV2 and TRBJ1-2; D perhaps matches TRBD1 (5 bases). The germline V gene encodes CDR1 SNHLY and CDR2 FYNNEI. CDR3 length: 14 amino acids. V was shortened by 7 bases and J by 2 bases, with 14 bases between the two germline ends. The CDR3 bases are TGTGCCAGCAAGAACGGGGGAGCAAACTATGGCTACACCTTC. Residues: CASKNGGANYGYTF.

DNA of the CDR3: TGTGCCAGCAGCTTTCTCGCCGAGACCCAGTACTTC. This encodes CASSFLAETQYF. The chain links TRBV7-9 to TRBJ2-5; D unresolved. CDR1 is SEHNR, CDR2 FQNEAQ, per germline (reference sequence). This CDR3 comprises 12 residues. The V and J ends lost 3 bases and 5 bases respectively, with 7 bases between them.

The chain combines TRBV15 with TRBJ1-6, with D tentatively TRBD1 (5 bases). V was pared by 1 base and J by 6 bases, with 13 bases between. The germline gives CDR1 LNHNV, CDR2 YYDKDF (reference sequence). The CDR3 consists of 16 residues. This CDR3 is CATSRAGTAANSPLHF. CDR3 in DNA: TGTGCCACCAGCAGAGCCGGGACTGCGGCTAATTCACCCCTCCACTTT.

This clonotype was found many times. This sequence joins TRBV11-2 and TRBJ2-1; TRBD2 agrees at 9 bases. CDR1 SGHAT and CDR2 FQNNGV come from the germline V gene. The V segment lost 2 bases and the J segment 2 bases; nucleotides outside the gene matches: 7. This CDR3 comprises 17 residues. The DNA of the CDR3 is TGTGCCAGCAGCTTATCCCTTCTAGCGGGAACCTACAATGAGCAGTTCTTC. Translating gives CASSLSLLAGTYNEQFF.

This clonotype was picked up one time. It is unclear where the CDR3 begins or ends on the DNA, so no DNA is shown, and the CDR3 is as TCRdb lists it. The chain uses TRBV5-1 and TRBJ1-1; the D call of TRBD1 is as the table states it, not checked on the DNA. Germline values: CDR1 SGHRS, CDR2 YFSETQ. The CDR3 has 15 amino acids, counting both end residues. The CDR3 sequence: CASSSSQQGNTEAFF.

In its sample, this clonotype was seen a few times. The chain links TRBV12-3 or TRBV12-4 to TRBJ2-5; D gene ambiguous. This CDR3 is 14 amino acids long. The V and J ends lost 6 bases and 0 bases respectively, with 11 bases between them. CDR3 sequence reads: CASRSTMYQETQYF. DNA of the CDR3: TGTGCCAGCAGGAGCACCATGTACCAAGAGACCCAGTACTTC.

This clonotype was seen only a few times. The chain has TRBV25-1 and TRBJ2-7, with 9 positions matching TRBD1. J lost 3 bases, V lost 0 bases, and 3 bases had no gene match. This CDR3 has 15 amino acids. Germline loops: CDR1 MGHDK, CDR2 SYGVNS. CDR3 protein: CASSEYGTGIYEQYF. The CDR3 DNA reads TGTGCCAGCAGTGAATATGGGACAGGGATCTACGAGCAGTACTTC.

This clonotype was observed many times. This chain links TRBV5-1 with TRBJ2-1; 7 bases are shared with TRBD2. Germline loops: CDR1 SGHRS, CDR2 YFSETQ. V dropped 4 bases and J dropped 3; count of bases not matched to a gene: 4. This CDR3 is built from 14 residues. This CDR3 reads CASSHRDYYNEQFF. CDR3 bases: TGCGCCAGCAGCCACCGGGACTACTACAATGAGCAGTTCTTC.

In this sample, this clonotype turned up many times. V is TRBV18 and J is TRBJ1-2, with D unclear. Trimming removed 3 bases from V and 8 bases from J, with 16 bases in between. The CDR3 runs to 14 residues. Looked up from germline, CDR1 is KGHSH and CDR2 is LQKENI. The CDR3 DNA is TGTGCCAGCTCACCTGACGCCGACGTGAAGGGCTACACCTTC. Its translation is CASSPDADVKGYTF.

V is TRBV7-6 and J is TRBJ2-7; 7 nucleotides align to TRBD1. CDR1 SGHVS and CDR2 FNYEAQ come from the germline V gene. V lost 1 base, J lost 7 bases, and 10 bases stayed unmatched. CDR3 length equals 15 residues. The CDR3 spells CASSLGGMTGSEQYF. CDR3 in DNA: TGTGCCAGCAGCTTAGGGGGAATGACAGGGAGTGAGCAGTACTTC. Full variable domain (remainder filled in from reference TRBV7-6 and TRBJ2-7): GAGVSQSPRYKVTKRGQDVALRCDPISGHVSLYWYRQALGQGPEFLTYFNYEAQQDKSGLPNDRFSAERPEGSISTLTIQRTEQRDSAMYRCASSLGGMTGSEQYFGPGTRLTVT.